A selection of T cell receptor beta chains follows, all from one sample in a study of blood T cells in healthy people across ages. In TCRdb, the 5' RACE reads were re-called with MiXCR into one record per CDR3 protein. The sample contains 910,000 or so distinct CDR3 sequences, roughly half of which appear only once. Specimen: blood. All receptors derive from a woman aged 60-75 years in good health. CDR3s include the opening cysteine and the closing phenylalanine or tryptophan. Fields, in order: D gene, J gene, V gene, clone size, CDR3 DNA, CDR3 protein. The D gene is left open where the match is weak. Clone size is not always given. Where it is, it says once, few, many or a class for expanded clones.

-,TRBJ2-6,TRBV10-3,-,TGTGCCAGCTCCGGGGGGCCTGGGGCCAACGTCCTGACTTTC,CASSGGPGANVLTF
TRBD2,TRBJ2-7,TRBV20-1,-,TGCAGTGCCGAGGTCAGCGGGAGCGAGTACGGCCAGCAGTACTTC,CSAEVSGSEYGQQYF
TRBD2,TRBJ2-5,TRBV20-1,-,TGCAGTGCTCTTAGCGGGAAGGGAGAGACCCAGTACTTC,CSALSGKGETQYF
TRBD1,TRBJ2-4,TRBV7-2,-,TGTGCCAGCAGCCCCCAATCGGACAGGGAAGACATTCAGTACTTC,CASSPQSDREDIQYF
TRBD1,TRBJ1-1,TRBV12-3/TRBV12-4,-,TGTGCCAGCAGGCAGGGACAGCGGGGGACTGAGGCTTTCTTT,CASRQGQRGTEAFF
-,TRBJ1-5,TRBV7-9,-,TGTGCCAGCAGCGTCGATAATCAGCCCCAGCATTTT,CASSVDNQPQHF
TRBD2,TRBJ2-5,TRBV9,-,TGTGCCAGCAGCCCCGGGAGGGGTCGGACTAGCGGGTTTCAAGAGACCCAGTACTTC,CASSPGRGRTSGFQETQYF
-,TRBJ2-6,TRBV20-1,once,TGCAGTCTTGAGAGCATTATCTCTGGGGCCAACGTCCTGACTTTC,CSLESIISGANVLTF
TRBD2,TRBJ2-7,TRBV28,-,TGTGCCAGCAGTCCCGGGGGACTAGCGGGCTTTAACGAGCAGTACTTC,CASSPGGLAGFNEQYF
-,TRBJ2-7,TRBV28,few,TGTGCCAGCAGTTTATCGGGATTATGGAGCGCGTACGAGCAGTACTTC,CASSLSGLWSAYEQYF
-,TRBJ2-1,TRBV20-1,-,TGCAGTGCTAAGACGGGAGCCGTAAGGATTGAGCAGTTCTTC,CSAKTGAVRIEQFF
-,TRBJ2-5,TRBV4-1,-,TGCGCCAGCAGTGAAGGGGCCTTCAGTGAGGAGACCCAGTACTTC,CASSEGAFSEETQYF
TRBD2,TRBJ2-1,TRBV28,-,TGTGCCAGCAGTGTATGGACTAGCGGGAGTGGGTTCTTC,CASSVWTSGSGFF
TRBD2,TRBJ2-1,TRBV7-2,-,TGTGCCAGCAGCTTAGTAGGAGCGGGAGAAATTAATGAGCAGTTCTTC,CASSLVGAGEINEQFF
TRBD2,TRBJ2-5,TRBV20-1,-,TGCAGTGCTACCGAGGATAGCGGGACACAAGAGACCCAGTACTTC,CSATEDSGTQETQYF
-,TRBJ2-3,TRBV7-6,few,TGTGCCAGCAGCTTAAGAGGAGGGGCGATTATGACAGATACGCAGTATTTT,CASSLRGGAIMTDTQYF
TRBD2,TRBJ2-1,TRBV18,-,TGTGCCAGCTCACCCCTGGGGCTAGCGGGAGGCAATGAGCAGTTCTTC,CASSPLGLAGGNEQFF
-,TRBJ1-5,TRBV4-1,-,TGCGCCAGCAGCCGGGGAGTACTAGGCAATCAGCCCCAGCATTTT,CASSRGVLGNQPQHF
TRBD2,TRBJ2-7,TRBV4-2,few,TGTGCCAGCAGCCAGGTTAGCGGGAAAACCTACGAGCAGTACTTC,CASSQVSGKTYEQYF
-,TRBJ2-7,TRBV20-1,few,TGCAGTGCCCCAGGGTGGGGCGAGCAGTACTTC,CSAPGWGEQYF
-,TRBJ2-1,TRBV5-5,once,TGTGCCAGCCGGGACCCCCTCTCCTACAATGAGCAGTTCTTC,CASRDPLSYNEQFF
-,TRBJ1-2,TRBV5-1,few,TGCGCCAGCAGCTTGAAACAGGGCGGTGGTCTAGGTGGCTACACCTTC,CASSLKQGGGLGGYTF
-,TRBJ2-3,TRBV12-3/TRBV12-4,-,TGTGCCAGCAGTTCGCGCATACAGGGCGGCCAGTATTTT,CASSSRIQGGQYF
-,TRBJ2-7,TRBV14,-,TGTGCCAGCAGCCAAGATTGGGCTAGCAGCGAGCAGTACTTC,CASSQDWASSEQYF
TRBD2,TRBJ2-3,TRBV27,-,TGTGCCAGCGGCCGACTAGCGACAACAGATACGCAGTATTTT,CASGRLATTDTQYF
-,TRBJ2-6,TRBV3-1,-,TGTGCCAGCAGCCCGATACAGGGACCTGGGGCCAACGTCCTGACTTTC,CASSPIQGPGANVLTF
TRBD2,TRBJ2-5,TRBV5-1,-,TGCGCCAGCAGCTTGGCCCCAAGACTAGCGGGCAGCGCTAGAGGGCAAGAGACCCAGTACTTC,CASSLAPRLAGSARGQETQYF
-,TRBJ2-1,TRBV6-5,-,TGTGCCAGCGGAGCGGGACAAAGTGGGGGGCGGCAGTTCTTC,CASGAGQSGGRQFF
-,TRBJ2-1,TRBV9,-,TGTGCCAGCAGCTCCCATCCCACTAGCTCCAATGAGCAGTTCTTC,CASSSHPTSSNEQFF